The present T cell receptor beta chain was sequenced within a study of T cells expressing NK-cell markers (TCRdb year 2020). At the level of the whole study: TCR beta-chain repertoires were profiled in sorted CD3+CD56+NKG2C+, CD3+CD56+NKG2C- and CD3+CD56-NKG2C+ T-cell subsets from several donors. Of the eight sequenced donors, seven were found to be HCMV-seropositive and one was found to be HCMV-seronegative. Randomly selected healthy volunteers, three men and five women, were used as the eight sequenced donors. The libraries were sequenced on Illumina HiSeq 2000/2500, MiSeq or NextSeq, producing 2 x 150 bp reads.

The data were produced on an Illumina HiSeq 2000. The TCR beta cDNA libraries were made using 5'RACE template switching, a step that added both a universal primer site and unique molecular identifiers. Synthesis of cDNA was primed from the TCR beta constant segment and was followed by two consecutive PCR amplification steps. As for how the authors treated the data: MIGEC was used to demultiplex reads and group reads by UMI, and MiTCR was used to assemble and quantify clonotypes. To exclude erroneous sequences, only TCR cDNA sequences supported by at least two reads were retained. The tcR package was used for downstream repertoire analysis, and clonotypes were matched between fractions using CDR3 nucleotide sequence together with V segment. VDJmatch was used to annotate antigen specificity against VDJdb, with one amino acid substitution allowed in CDR3. The reads went through TCRdb reprocessing, and each CDR3 protein sequence gets one entry with no DNA. Here the V and J calls rest on TCRdb's processing, not on the authors' analysis. This sample's table contains approximately 380,000 distinct CDR3 sequences. The ten largest clones take up roughly 5.2% of the sample.

Results the study describes overall, beyond this receptor: Whether the expanded NKG2C-expressing T cell clones were specific for HCMV antigens remained unclear. In more than five donors, the dominant CD3+CD56+NKG2C+ clonotypes ranked among the top 10 CD8+ clonotypes, making up roughly 1.0-8% of CD8+ T cells. Those dominant clonotypes were again the most abundant among CD3+CD56-NKG2C+ cells in four donors, at roughly 25-60.1%.

Including cysteine and phenylalanine, the CDR3 has 14 amino acids. Only the protein sequence is given. The germline V gene supplies CDR1 MGHDK and CDR2 SYGVNS. As to this clonotype: Its recognized antigen is unknown.

HCMV serostatus was determined by detecting HCMV-specific IgG in serum with a commercial ELISA kit. Ficoll density gradient centrifugation was used to isolate peripheral blood mononuclear cells from blood. Sequenced input: blood T cells: a sorted CD56 or NKG2C T cell subset, CD4+ or CD8+ T cells, or bulk PBMC T cells (not recorded which). The chain is assembled from TRBV25-1 and TRBJ1-6; the TRBD1 assignment by TCRdb is unverifiable without DNA. The sequence was collected from a man aged 18 to 70 in good health. CDR3 loop: CASSEYRGNSPLHF. With the rest looked up from the reference TRBV25-1 and TRBJ1-6 genes rather than sequenced, the full variable domain is EADIYQTPRYLVIGTGKKITLECSQTMGHDKMYWYQQDPGMELHLIHYSYGVNSTEKGDLSSESTVSRIRTEHFPLTLESARPSHTSQYLCASSEYRGNSPLHFGNGTRLTVT.